This record concerns one TCR beta chain sequence. What it binds is not known. The data derive from a study of T-cell reconstitution after alpha-beta-depleted transplantation in children. Preparing the TCRbeta library involved the use of unique molecular identifiers. From the PCR reads, TCRdb called clonotypes with MiXCR, one entry per CDR3 protein. The sample consists of approximately 980,000 distinct CDR3 sequences, about 29% of them appearing once. V shed 0 bases and J shed 5 bases, with 5 bases lying between them. Germline V lookup: CDR1 LGHDT, CDR2 YNNKEL (reference sequence). The CDR3 has 13 residues. Study outcomes and limitations: One year after transplant, T-cell counts and diversity came mostly from newly produced T cells. By about two months after transplant, alpha-beta T cells reportedly arose from several hundred graft clones that had expanded. The high TCRbeta diversity at day 60 in some patients came from surviving recipient T cells and thymic progenitors.

The chain joins TRBV3-1 to TRBJ1-5; D gene uncertain. The sequences come from PBMCs, mostly from graft donor cells, collected 360 days after TCRalphabeta/CD19-depleted stem cell transplant. The TCR sequence derives from a boy less than two years old who had a stem cell transplant for SCID, so the T cells may come from the graft donor. The CDR3 sequence: CASSQDPDQPQHF. CDR3 bases: TGTGCCAGCAGCCAAGATCCCGATCAGCCCCAGCATTTT.